This note documents a single TCR beta chain sequence. This sample stems from a study of blood T cell repertoires in COVID-19. From germline, CDR1 is MNHEY and CDR2 SMNVEV (reference sequence). With V trimmed by 3 bases and J by 5 bases, 8 bases remained unmatched. The CDR3 consists of 16 residues. Everyone who took part was roughly 18 to 90 years old, and they came from 20 to 25 US areas. Participants' own reports of clinical history determined their cohort assignment. This table comes from immunoSEQ multiplex PCR, and its TCRdb copy is limited to in-frame clones, with some not included. The sample holds about 130,000 clones, roughly 80% seen once.

The V and J genes are TRBV27 and TRBJ2-1; 9 bases line up with TRBD2. Sequenced input: PBMCs or T cells enriched from blood (not recorded which). The sequence was obtained from a man aged 45-60 years who had recovered from COVID-19. The CDR3, as DNA: TGTGCCAGCAGTTTGGTCAGCGGGGGGCCGGACAATGAGCAGTTCTTC. Residues: CASSLVSGGPDNEQFF.